The 25 T cell receptor beta chains in this list originate from one sample, sequenced in a study of T-cell memory formation after mild COVID-19. TCRdb processed the 5' RACE reads anew with MiXCR; each CDR3 protein has one entry. This table holds some 150,000 distinct CDR3 sequences, about 5.7% found once. Sequencing used PBMCs or a T cell subset sorted from them (not recorded which). Receptor source: an adult woman who had mild COVID-19 (a few samples of this study predate the infection). Cell type and time point are not known.

This sequence joins TRBV10-3 and TRBJ1-5; D gene ambiguous. Germline values: CDR1 ENHRY, CDR2 SYGVKD. V lost 8 bases and J lost 2, with 13 bases in between. The CDR3 has 14 amino acids. The chain's CDR3 is CAISVEARNQPQHF. The CDR3 coding sequence is TGTGCCATCTCGGTGGAGGCCCGCAATCAGCCCCAGCATTTT.

The V call is TRBV12-3 or TRBV12-4, the J call TRBJ2-5, with TRBD1 matching over 7 bases. This CDR3 region has 14 residues. The junction had 8 bases not matched to a gene; V was cut back by 6 bases and J by 4 bases. The CDR3 is CASRHTGDAETQYF. CDR3 nucleotide sequence: TGTGCCAGCAGGCATACAGGGGACGCAGAGACCCAGTACTTC.

The sample holds a few counts of this clonotype. The chain recombines TRBV5-1 with TRBJ2-1; 7 nucleotides agree with TRBD1. The CDR3 is 15 amino acids. Trimming took 4 bases from V and 3 from J; bases not matched to a gene: 7. From germline, CDR1 is SGHRS and CDR2 YFSETQ. This chain's CDR3 is CASSPGTVGYNEQFF. The CDR3 region has the DNA TGCGCCAGCAGCCCTGGGACAGTTGGCTACAATGAGCAGTTCTTC.

This clonotype was counted only a few times. The J gene is TRBJ1-1, the V gene TRBV5-1; no clear D. CDR3 length equals 13 residues. The ends were cut back, 0 bases at V and 6 bases at J, with 9 bases in the middle. CDR1 is SGHRS and CDR2 is YFSETQ in the germline V gene. This CDR3 is CASSLAAGAEAFF. CDR3 bases: TGCGCCAGCAGCTTGGCAGCTGGGGCTGAAGCTTTCTTT.

This clonotype appeared a few times. V is TRBV12-3 or TRBV12-4 and J is TRBJ1-1, with unresolved D. Trimming shortened V by 2 bases and J by 2 bases, and 12 bases separated the two germline ends. The CDR3 consists of 15 residues. CDR3 sequence (DNA): TGTGCCAGCAGTTTAAAGAGCCAGCGAAACACTGAAGCTTTCTTT. Protein: CASSLKSQRNTEAFF.

This clonotype was recorded at least ten times. V gene TRBV29-1 combines with J gene TRBJ2-7; no clear D. The CDR3 spans 13 residues. V was pared by 4 bases and J by 0 bases, with 10 bases between. The germline V gene has CDR1 SQVTM and CDR2 ANQGSEA. The CDR3 sequence is CSVVLPPSYEQYF. Written as DNA, the CDR3 is TGCAGCGTTGTTCTGCCCCCCTCCTACGAGCAGTACTTC.

V gene TRBV5-6 combines with J gene TRBJ2-5; D perhaps matches TRBD2 (5 bases). The V end was cut by 4 bases, the J end by 7 bases, with 17 bases between. Germline V lookup: CDR1 SGHDT, CDR2 YYEEEE. The CDR3 covers 14 residues. The CDR3 DNA reads as TGTGCCAGCAGCATTGGACCCCGAGGAGGGACCCAGTACTTC. Its translation: CASSIGPRGGTQYF.

The table lists this clonotype with many counts. The rearrangement joins TRBV5-1 to TRBJ2-7; D remains ambiguous. V was pared by 3 bases and J by 3 bases, with 19 bases between. The CDR3 length is 16 residues. CDR1 is SGHRS, CDR2 YFSETQ, per germline. CDR3 sequence: CASSSREGRMNYEQYF. CDR3 DNA: TGCGCCAGCAGCTCGCGAGAAGGGCGGATGAACTACGAGCAGTACTTC. Looking up the rest from reference TRBV5-1 and TRBJ2-7 gives the full variable domain: KAGVTQTPRYLIKTRGQQVTLSCSPISGHRSVSWYQQTPGQGLQFLFEYFSETQRNKGNFPGRFSGRQFSNSRSEMNVSTLELGDSALYLCASSSREGRMNYEQYFGPGTRLTVT.

The CDR3 loop reads CSAGTGSREKLFF. Here the CDR3 DNA reads TGCAGCGCTGGGACAGGGAGTCGTGAAAAACTGTTTTTT. J is TRBJ1-4 and V is TRBV29-1, with 9 bases fitting TRBD1. Germline loops: CDR1 SQVTM, CDR2 ANQGSEA. This CDR3 region has 13 residues. The V and J ends lost 7 bases and 7 bases, in that order; junction bases with no gene match: 7.

There are many counts of this clonotype. This chain joins TRBV29-1 and TRBJ2-7; 8 positions match TRBD1. CDR1 is SQVTM and CDR2 is ANQGSEA in the germline V gene. The CDR3 extends over 14 amino acids. Trimming at V came to 3 bases and at J to 2 bases, leaving 6 bases not matched to a gene. DNA for the CDR3: TGCAGCGTTGAGGGACAGGCCTTACCCTACGAGCAGTACTTC. It translates to CSVEGQALPYEQYF.

This clonotype has ten or more counts. The V call is TRBV29-1, the J call TRBJ2-3; 7 bases are shared with TRBD1. This CDR3 is built from 13 residues. CDR1 is SQVTM, CDR2 ANQGSEA, per germline. After removal of 7 bases from V and 3 bases from J, the junction contained 7 bases not matched to a gene. CDR3 sequence (DNA): TGCAGCGGAGACAGGGTGAGGACAGATACGCAGTATTTT. Protein sequence: CSGDRVRTDTQYF.

The V gene is TRBV20-1, the J gene TRBJ1-4, with D possibly matching TRBD1 (5 bases). There are 16 residues in the CDR3. V gave up 5 bases and J gave up 1 base, with 17 bases separating them. Per the germline V gene, CDR1 is DFQATT and CDR2 is SNEGSKA (reference sequence). CDR3 in amino acids: CSASGLLKGTNEKLFF. CDR3 nucleotide sequence: TGCAGTGCTTCGGGACTCCTGAAGGGAACTAATGAAAAACTGTTTTTT.

By proportion, this clonotype is medium-sized. This chain uses TRBV6-5 with TRBJ2-1; D call uncertain. Trimming left V 6 bases short and J 3 bases short, with 15 bases between. The CDR3 sequence is 15 residues long. CDR1 is MNHEY, CDR2 SVGAGI, per germline. The CDR3 reads CASRNADGFYNEQFF. As DNA, the CDR3 is TGTGCCAGCAGGAACGCGGACGGCTTCTACAATGAGCAGTTCTTC.

This clonotype was counted only a few times. The chain uses TRBV9 and TRBJ1-3; D remains unclear. The CDR3 has 15 residues. The V gene lost 4 bases and the J gene lost 3 bases, with 14 bases spanning the gap. The germline CDR1 and CDR2 sequences are SGDLS and YYNGEE. The CDR3 here is CASSSHQAFGNTIYF. The CDR3 DNA reads as TGTGCCAGCAGCAGTCATCAGGCTTTTGGAAACACCATATATTTT.

This clonotype was detected ten times or more. The chain combines TRBV29-1 with TRBJ1-1; D is ambiguous. Germline V gives CDR1 SQVTM, CDR2 ANQGSEA. The V and J ends lost 6 bases and 1 base respectively, with 9 bases between them. CDR3 length: 12 amino acids. In DNA, the CDR3 is TGCAGCGTCTACGGTGGGAACACTGAAGCTTTCTTT. Amino acid sequence: CSVYGGNTEAFF.

This clonotype was picked up many times. The chain joins TRBV6-2 or TRBV6-3 to TRBJ1-4; TRBD1 agrees at 7 bases. The V segment lost 6 bases and the J segment 8 bases; nucleotides outside the gene matches: 6. This CDR3 has 13 residues. Looked up from germline, CDR1 is MNHEY and CDR2 is SVGEGT. The CDR3 bases are TGTGCCAGCAGAAGGCAGGGGGGCGAAAAACTGTTTTTT. Amino acids: CASRRQGGEKLFF.

V usage is TRBV7-8 and J usage is TRBJ1-4, with no clear D. V was pared by 4 bases and J by 7 bases, with 28 bases between. The germline gives CDR1 SGHVS, CDR2 FQNEAQ. CDR3 size: 19 residues. CDR3 residues: CASSSAGRSGGSRGEKLFF. CDR3 in DNA: TGTGCCAGCAGCTCAGCCGGACGGAGCGGAGGGTCCCGAGGTGAAAAACTGTTTTTT.

This clonotype was picked up many times. CDR3 nucleotides: TGTGCCAGCAGCCCTCAGGGAGGGGCGAACTATGGCTACACCTTC. This translates into CASSPQGGANYGYTF. This chain links TRBV7-9 with TRBJ1-2; perhaps TRBD1 as D (5 bases). Between the trimmed V and J ends, which lost 5 bases and 2 bases, there was a span of 15 bases. CDR3 length: 15 residues. CDR1 SEHNR and CDR2 FQNEAQ come from the germline V gene (reference sequence).

The chain has TRBV4-2 and TRBJ2-1; D is unresolved. The germline V and J ends were trimmed by 1 base and 1 base, with 5 bases remaining between them. The length of the CDR3 is 14 residues. Germline V CDR1 and CDR2: LGHNA, YNFKEQ. Here the CDR3 DNA reads TGTGCCAGCAGCCAAGCCGTTTCCTACAATGAGCAGTTCTTC. As protein: CASSQAVSYNEQFF.

This clonotype came up many times. The rearrangement joins TRBV4-1 to TRBJ1-4; D is ambiguous. CDR3 size: 15 residues. V lost 3 bases to trimming and J lost 3 bases, with 11 bases between them. CDR1 and CDR2 (germline): MGHRA, YSYEKL. As DNA, the CDR3 is TGCGCCAGCAGCCAGGGCCCCGTATCTAATGAAAAACTGTTTTTT. Protein product: CASSQGPVSNEKLFF.

This clonotype showed up just a few times. The chain links TRBV20-1 to TRBJ1-2; D uncertain. Between the trimmed V and J ends, which lost 5 bases and 5 bases, there was a span of 21 bases. This CDR3 comprises 15 residues. Germline values: CDR1 DFQATT, CDR2 SNEGSKA (reference sequence). The CDR3 bases are TGCAGTGCTGCCCCGCTTGGTCTAGCCCCTTATGGCTACACCTTC. Its protein is CSAAPLGLAPYGYTF.

At least ten counts were recorded for this clonotype. This chain links TRBV20-1 with TRBJ2-2; D may be TRBD1 (6 bases). Germline CDR1 and CDR2: DFQATT and SNEGSKA (reference sequence). The CDR3 contains 14 residues. The V end lost 6 bases, the J end lost 0 bases, and 11 bases lay between the germline ends. DNA of the CDR3: TGCAGTGCCCGCAGGGGCTCGAACACCGGGGAGCTGTTTTTT. Translation gives CSARRGSNTGELFF.

This clonotype showed up just a few times. V and J are TRBV10-3 and TRBJ1-5; D ambiguous. Germline V gene sequence: CDR1 ENHRY, CDR2 SYGVKD. V gave up 2 bases and J gave up 7 bases, with 6 bases separating them. This CDR3 has 12 amino acids. The CDR3 DNA reads TGTGCCATCAGTGAGAACAACCAGCCCCAGCATTTT. Translating it yields CAISENNQPQHF.

This clonotype was picked up a small number of times. CDR3 sequence reads: CASSQQGADYGYTF. CDR3 DNA sequence: TGTGCCAGCAGTCAACAGGGGGCGGACTATGGCTACACCTTC. V gene TRBV2 combines with J gene TRBJ1-2; 9 bases match TRBD1. In germline, CDR1 is SNHLY, CDR2 FYNNEI. V gave up 5 bases and J gave up 3 bases; unmatched junction bases: 4. The CDR3 has 14 residues.

This clonotype turned up a few times. This chain joins TRBV6-6 and TRBJ1-2; D is undetermined. Looked up from germline, CDR1 is MNHNY and CDR2 is SVGAGI (reference sequence). V lost 0 bases, J lost 0 bases, and 11 bases lay in between. The CDR3 contains 16 residues. The CDR3 DNA sequence: TGTGCCAGCAGTTACTCGTTTCCGGGGTCTAACTATGGCTACACCTTC. It specifies CASSYSFPGSNYGYTF.